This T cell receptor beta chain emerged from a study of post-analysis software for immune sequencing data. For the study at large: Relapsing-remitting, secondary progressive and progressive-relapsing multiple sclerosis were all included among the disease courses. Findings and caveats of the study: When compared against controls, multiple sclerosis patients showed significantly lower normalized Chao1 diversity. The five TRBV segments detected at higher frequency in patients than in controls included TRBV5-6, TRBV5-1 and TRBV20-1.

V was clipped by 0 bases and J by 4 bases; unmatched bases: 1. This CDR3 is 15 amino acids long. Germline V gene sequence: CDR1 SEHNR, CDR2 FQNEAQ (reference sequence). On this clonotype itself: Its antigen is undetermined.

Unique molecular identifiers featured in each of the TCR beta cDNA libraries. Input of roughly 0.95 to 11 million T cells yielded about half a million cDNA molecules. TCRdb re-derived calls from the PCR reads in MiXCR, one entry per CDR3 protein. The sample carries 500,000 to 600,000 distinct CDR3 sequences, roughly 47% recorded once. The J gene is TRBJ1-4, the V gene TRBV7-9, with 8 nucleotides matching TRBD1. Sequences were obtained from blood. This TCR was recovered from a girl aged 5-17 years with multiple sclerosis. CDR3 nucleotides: TGTGCCAGCAGCTTAGCGACAGGGGTTAATGAAAAACTGTTTTTT. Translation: CASSLATGVNEKLFF.